This passage covers 5 T cell receptor beta chains from one sample sequenced in a study of OX40 agonist ivuxolimab in advanced cancers. Repertoires were generated with immunoSEQ multiplex PCR, while TCRdb's copy carries only in-frame clones and drops some. Among around 19,000 clones listed, 80% to 90% were seen once. This sample comprised CD4+ or CD8+ T cells sorted from blood, obtained in a trial of the OX40 agonist ivuxolimab. These receptors all come from an adult with an advanced solid tumor such as melanoma, head and neck, liver or kidney cancer.

V usage is TRBV2 and J usage is TRBJ2-5, with D uncertain. This CDR3 has 11 amino acids. Germline V gene data show CDR1 as SNHLY and CDR2 as FYNNEI. Trimming pared 5 bases from V and 5 bases from J, leaving 6 bases between. The CDR3 loop reads CASSSTETQYF. For the CDR3, the DNA is TGTGCCAGCAGTTCAACGGAGACCCAGTACTTC. The full variable domain, in which reference TRBV2 and TRBJ2-5 provide the parts outside the CDR3, is EPEVTQTPSHQVTQMGQEVILRCVPISNHLYFYWYRQILGQKVEFLVSFYNNEISEKSEIFDDQFSVERPDGSNFTLKIRSTKLEDSAMYFCASSSTETQYFGPGTRLLVL.

This chain connects TRBV5-1 to TRBJ2-5; the D gene could be TRBD1 or TRBD2 (5 bases each). CDR1 SGHRS and CDR2 YFSETQ come from the germline V gene. This CDR3 has 14 amino acids. Trimming left V 2 bases short and J 2 bases short, with 10 bases between. CDR3 nucleotides: TGCGCCAGCAGCTTTAGTGGGGGACAAGAGACCCAGTACTTC. This codes for CASSFSGGQETQYF.

Details on this clone: Other DNA sequences within the sample encode an identical CDR3. This chain uses TRBV4-3 with TRBJ1-6; maybe TRBD1 (6 bases). V lost 0 bases, J lost 6 bases, and 12 bases lay in between. There are 16 residues in the CDR3. Per the germline V gene, CDR1 is LGHNA and CDR2 is YSLEER. Here the CDR3 DNA reads TGCGCCAGCAGCCAAGACCACAGGGTTACTAATTCACCCCTCCACTTT. This codes for CASSQDHRVTNSPLHF.

The gene calls are TRBV18 and TRBJ2-7, with D uncertain. This CDR3 region has 14 residues. V was clipped by 1 base and J by 0 bases, with 7 bases between them. Germline CDR1 and CDR2: KGHSH and LQKENI. For the CDR3, the DNA is TGTGCCAGCTCACCACAAAGGACCTCCTACGAGCAGTACTTC. This encodes CASSPQRTSYEQYF.

V and J are TRBV9 and TRBJ1-1; weak D call: TRBD1 (5 bases). Germline lookup yields CDR1 SGDLS and CDR2 YYNGEE. The CDR3 extends over 15 amino acids. The V and J ends lost 0 bases and 3 bases respectively, with 12 bases between them. The CDR3, as DNA: TGTGCCAGCAGCGTAGCTCCGTCGGGACACACTGAAGCTTTCTTT. Protein sequence: CASSVAPSGHTEAFF.